This record concerns one T cell receptor beta chain sequence. The assay was immunoSEQ multiplex PCR, and TCRdb's table has in-frame clones only and misses some. This sample has 150,000 or so clones, with 85% found just once. This CDR3 has 13 amino acids. Germline CDR1 is KGHSH and CDR2 is LQKENI. The V and J ends lost 3 bases and 4 bases, in that order; junction bases with no gene match: 2. The data were taken from a study of blood T cell repertoires in COVID-19. Overall study: T cells, B-cell-depleted T cells, or PBMCs supplied cDNA or gDNA.

Sequenced sample: peripheral blood. The clonotype was recovered from a human donor with acute or convalescent COVID-19. The donor label of this sample is uncertain. The chain couples TRBV18 to TRBJ2-7; 8 positions match TRBD1. The DNA of the CDR3 is TGTGCCAGCTCACCTGGGACAGGATACGAGCAGTACTTC. This sequence encodes CASSPGTGYEQYF.